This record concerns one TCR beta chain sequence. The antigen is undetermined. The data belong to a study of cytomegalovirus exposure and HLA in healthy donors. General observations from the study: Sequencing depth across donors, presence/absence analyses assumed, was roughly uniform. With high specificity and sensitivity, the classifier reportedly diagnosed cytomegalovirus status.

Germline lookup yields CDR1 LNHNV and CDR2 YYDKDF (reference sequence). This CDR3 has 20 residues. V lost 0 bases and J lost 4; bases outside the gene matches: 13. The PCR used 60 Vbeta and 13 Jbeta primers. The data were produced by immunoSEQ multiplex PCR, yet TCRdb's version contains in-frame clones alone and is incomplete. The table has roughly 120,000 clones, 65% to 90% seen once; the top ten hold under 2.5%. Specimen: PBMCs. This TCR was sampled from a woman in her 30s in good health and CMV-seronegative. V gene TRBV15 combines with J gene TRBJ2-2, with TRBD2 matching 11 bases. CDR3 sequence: CATSRDRVAGGPRATGELFF. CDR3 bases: TGTGCCACCAGCAGAGATCGGGTAGCGGGAGGGCCAAGGGCCACCGGGGAGCTGTTTTTT.